These 29 T cell receptor beta chains came from one sample sequenced in a study of T-cell reconstitution after alpha-beta-depleted transplantation in children. Unique molecular identifiers were incorporated during preparation of the TCRbeta library. TCRdb fed the PCR reads into MiXCR, producing one record per CDR3 protein. The sample has hundreds of thousands of distinct CDR3 sequences, approximately 15% seen once. Sample: PBMCs, mostly from graft donor cells, taken 360 days after TCRalphabeta/CD19-depleted stem cell transplant. Source of these receptors: a male patient under 18 who had a stem cell transplant for acute lymphoblastic leukemia, so the T cells may come from the graft donor.

The rearrangement links TRBV4-1 to TRBJ2-7; D call uncertain. The V end lost 5 bases, the J end lost 7 bases, and 18 bases lay between the germline ends. Germline CDR1 is MGHRA and CDR2 is YSYEKL. CDR3 size: 14 residues. The CDR3 is CASSSSNPGPEQYF. The CDR3 DNA follows: TGCGCCAGCAGCAGCTCAAACCCCGGGCCTGAGCAGTACTTC.

The rearrangement uses TRBV7-9 and TRBJ2-2; 7 bases map to TRBD2. CDR3 length: 16 residues. Germline loops: CDR1 SEHNR, CDR2 FQNEAQ (reference sequence). With 7 bases clipped from V and 1 base from J, the junction kept 9 bases outside the gene matches. The CDR3 protein is CASILLAGVNTGELFF. Here the CDR3 DNA reads TGTGCCAGCATCCTGCTGGCGGGGGTGAACACCGGGGAGCTGTTTTTT.

This clonotype was picked up many times. The V call is TRBV7-2, the J call TRBJ2-7; the D gene is possibly TRBD2 (6 bases). Germline CDR1 is SGHTA and CDR2 is FQGNSA. The CDR3 sequence is 16 residues long. V was pared by 2 bases and J by 0 bases, with 14 bases between. CDR3 region: CASSLFGAGSSYEQYF. CDR3 nucleotide sequence: TGTGCCAGCAGCTTATTCGGAGCCGGGAGCTCCTACGAGCAGTACTTC. The whole variable domain, filled in from reference TRBV7-2 and TRBJ2-7, reads GAGVSQSPSNKVTEKGKDVELRCDPISGHTALYWYRQSLGQGLEFLIYFQGNSAPDKSGLPSDRFSAERTGGSVSTLTIQRTQQEDSAVYLCASSLFGAGSSYEQYFGPGTRLTVT.

This clonotype was seen many times. The rearrangement uses TRBV5-1 and TRBJ2-5, with D unclear. Germline CDR1 is SGHRS and CDR2 is YFSETQ. The CDR3 contains 14 residues. The germline V and J ends were trimmed by 0 bases and 2 bases, with 8 bases remaining between them. The CDR3, as DNA: TGCGCCAGCAGCTTGGACCCCGTACAAGAGACCCAGTACTTC. It codes for CASSLDPVQETQYF.

The chain links TRBV19 to TRBJ1-1; D unresolved. The germline V gene encodes CDR1 LNHDA and CDR2 SQIVND (reference sequence). The CDR3 contains 11 residues. The V and J ends lost 3 bases and 8 bases respectively, with 7 bases between them. The CDR3 nucleotides are TGTGCCAGTAGTATCGGCCGGGAAGCTTTCTTT. It translates to CASSIGREAFF.

The chain carries TRBV12-3 or TRBV12-4 and TRBJ2-7; 8 bases align to TRBD2. The CDR3 runs 15 residues. Unmatched junction bases numbered 16, after V lost 8 bases and J lost 7 bases. The CDR3 region has the DNA TGTGCCAGCCGCATAGGGCTAGCGGGTCGGGGGGAGCAGTACTTC. Residues: CASRIGLAGRGEQYF.

This chain links TRBV19 with TRBJ2-2; D unclear. Between the trimmed V and J ends, which lost 5 bases and 3 bases, there was a span of 7 bases. CDR1 LNHDA and CDR2 SQIVND come from the germline V gene (reference sequence). The CDR3 extends over 13 amino acids. This CDR3 is CASSPTHTGELFF. The CDR3 nucleotides read TGTGCCAGTAGTCCCACCCACACCGGGGAGCTGTTTTTT.

This chain joins TRBV6-5 and TRBJ2-1; D remains unclear. V shed 0 bases and J shed 2 bases, with 11 bases lying between them. Germline values: CDR1 MNHEY, CDR2 SVGAGI. The CDR3 length is 16 residues. For the CDR3, the DNA is TGTGCCAGCAGTTACTCGAACCCAGATCCCTACAATGAGCAGTTCTTC. Protein product: CASSYSNPDPYNEQFF.

The CDR3 sequence: CASSRVPPDLGVQFF. The CDR3 nucleotides are TGTGCCAGCAGCAGGGTCCCCCCCGACCTTGGTGTGCAGTTCTTC. The rearrangement joins TRBV21-1 to TRBJ2-1; the tabulated D call, TRBD2, remains unverified against the DNA. TRBV21-1 is a known pseudogene. The CDR3 loop spans 15 amino acids.

The V call is TRBV12-3 or TRBV12-4, the J call TRBJ1-5; 8 positions agree with TRBD1. The CDR3 loop spans 16 amino acids. The trim removed 5 bases at V and 0 bases at J, leaving 6 bases unmatched. Written as DNA, the CDR3 is TGTGCCAGCAGTAGGACAGGGACGAATAGCAATCAGCCCCAGCATTTT. Amino acids: CASSRTGTNSNQPQHF.

The chain links TRBV5-1 to TRBJ2-1; TRBD1 agrees at 8 bases. The V and J ends lost 0 bases and 8 bases, in that order; junction bases with no gene match: 7. Germline values: CDR1 SGHRS, CDR2 YFSETQ. The CDR3 sequence is 15 residues long. The CDR3 nucleotides are TGCGCCAGCAGCTTGGCCAGGGGGCGACTCTATGAGCAGTTCTTC. It codes for CASSLARGRLYEQFF.

The table lists this clonotype with a few counts. In nucleotides, the CDR3 is TGCAGCGGGAAGTTGACTAGCGGCTACAATGAGCAGTTCTTC. Its translation: CSGKLTSGYNEQFF. The chain recombines TRBV29-1 with TRBJ2-1; 9 bases agree with TRBD2. The germline V gene encodes CDR1 SQVTM and CDR2 ANQGSEA. This CDR3 has 14 amino acids. V shed 7 bases and J 3 bases; nucleotides not matched to a gene: 7.

V and J are TRBV10-3 and TRBJ2-5, with D maybe TRBD1 (8 bases). Trimming stripped 2 bases from V and 2 bases from J, with 21 bases between. The CDR3 has 18 residues. In germline, CDR1 is ENHRY, CDR2 SYGVKD. The chain's CDR3 is CAISEPLSSQGGQETQYF. For the CDR3, the DNA is TGTGCCATCAGTGAGCCCCTATCATCACAGGGGGGGCAAGAGACCCAGTACTTC.

V is TRBV13 and J is TRBJ2-5, with TRBD2 matching 8 bases. Trimming cost V 2 bases and J 4 bases; bases outside gene matches: 3. Germline CDR1 and CDR2: PRHDT and FYEKMQ (reference sequence). The CDR3 is made up of 14 amino acids. This chain's CDR3 is CASSLKAGGETQYF. CDR3 sequence (DNA): TGTGCCAGCAGCTTAAAGGCGGGAGGAGAGACCCAGTACTTC.

The CDR3 nucleotides read TGTGCCAGCAGACGGGAGGGCCGGTCCCCTCTCTACGAGCAGTACTTC. This encodes CASRREGRSPLYEQYF. The chain is built from TRBV11-2 and TRBJ2-7, with TRBD2 matching over 8 bases. Looked up from germline, CDR1 is SGHAT and CDR2 is FQNNGV. The CDR3 has 16 residues. J gave up 3 bases and V 6 bases, and 13 bases lay outside the gene matches.

This clonotype was seen a handful of times. The chain joins TRBV10-3 to TRBJ1-6; 8 positions agree with TRBD1. Germline CDR1 ENHRY, CDR2 SYGVKD. J gave up 9 bases and V 3 bases, and 7 bases lay outside the gene matches. CDR3 length: 15 residues. DNA of the CDR3: TGTGCCATCAGTGATCTGGGACAGGAAGGTTCACCCCTCCACTTT. This encodes CAISDLGQEGSPLHF.

J is TRBJ2-7 and V is TRBV29-1; a possible D gene is TRBD1 (6 bases). Germline V gene lookup returns CDR1 SQVTM and CDR2 ANQGSEA. The CDR3 has 14 amino acids. Trimming removed 7 bases from V and 5 bases from J, with 21 bases in between. The CDR3 DNA reads as TGCAGCGCACGCCCCTCGAGACAGGCTAACGAGCAGTACTTC. This gives the protein CSARPSRQANEQYF.

This clonotype came up many times. As DNA, the CDR3 is TGCGCCAGCAGCTTGGGAAGGGGGCAATACGAGCAGTACTTC. Its protein is CASSLGRGQYEQYF. The chain has TRBV5-1 and TRBJ2-7; 7 bases match TRBD1. Germline CDR1 SGHRS, CDR2 YFSETQ. The CDR3 runs 14 residues. V lost 0 bases, J lost 4 bases, and 4 bases stayed unmatched.

This clonotype has just a few counts. The rearrangement uses TRBV5-1 and TRBJ2-1; TRBD2 matches at 8 bases. The V segment lost 4 bases and the J segment 6 bases; nucleotides outside the gene matches: 12. The CDR3 covers 16 residues. The germline CDR1 and CDR2 sequences are SGHRS and YFSETQ. CDR3 protein: CASSTFTGLGSNEQFF. The CDR3 nucleotides read TGCGCCAGCAGCACCTTTACGGGACTAGGGAGCAATGAGCAGTTCTTC.

This clonotype turned up a few times. The genes are TRBV12-2 and TRBJ2-2; TRBD2, the table's D call, was not compared with the DNA. TRBV12-2 is a known pseudogene. The CDR3 runs to 18 residues. The CDR3 region has the DNA TGTGCAAGTCGCTTAGACTTGCTAGCGGGAGCGAACACCGGGGAGCTGTTTTTT. It yields the protein CASRLDLLAGANTGELFF.

CDR3 protein: CASSVRDLGTARQYF. Here the CDR3 DNA reads TGTGCCAGCAGCGTGAGGGACCTTGGGACGGCTAGGCAGTACTTC. The rearrangement joins TRBV9 to TRBJ2-4, with D perhaps matching TRBD1 or TRBD2 (5 bases each). V was pared by 2 bases and J by 13 bases, with 22 bases between. The CDR3 is 15 amino acids. Germline-derived CDR1 and CDR2 are SGDLS and YYNGEE.

The chain couples TRBV6-1 to TRBJ2-1; 11 bases are a match to TRBD2. Germline V gives CDR1 MNHNS, CDR2 SASEGT. The trim removed 7 bases at V and 8 bases at J, leaving 25 bases unmatched. The CDR3 has 20 amino acids. The CDR3 DNA follows: TGTGCCAGCACAGCAGACGGGACTAGCGGAGACCCGGAGGGTATATATGAGCAGTTCTTC. This encodes CASTADGTSGDPEGIYEQFF.

This clonotype was picked up many times. CDR3 residues: CASSLAGRANEQFF. The CDR3 region has the DNA TGCGCCAGCAGCCTCGCTGGCAGGGCCAATGAGCAGTTCTTC. The V call is TRBV4-1, the J call TRBJ2-1; weak D call: TRBD1 (5 bases). V lost 4 bases, J lost 6 bases, and 13 bases lay in between. Germline values: CDR1 MGHRA, CDR2 YSYEKL. The CDR3 runs to 14 residues.

The chain recombines TRBV7-9 with TRBJ2-1; a possible D gene is TRBD2 (6 bases). The CDR3 contains 14 residues. V dropped 4 bases and J dropped 6 bases, with 13 bases sitting between them. CDR1 SEHNR and CDR2 FQNEAQ come from the germline V gene (reference sequence). The CDR3 nucleotides are TGTGCCAGCAGCTCCCCTGTGGGGGGCAATGAGCAGTTCTTC. It encodes CASSSPVGGNEQFF.

This clonotype has a handful of counts. The chain has TRBV12-5 and TRBJ2-1; the match to TRBD2 covers 9 bases. Germline assignment: CDR1 LGHNT and CDR2 FRNRAP. The V segment lost 5 bases and the J segment 6 bases; nucleotides outside the gene matches: 11. CDR3 size: 16 residues. CDR3 coding DNA: TGTGCTAGTGGTCCCTCCTTCGCGGGAGGGCTCAATGAGCAGTTCTTC. Protein product: CASGPSFAGGLNEQFF.

J is TRBJ2-3 and V is TRBV14, with TRBD1 matching over 7 bases. The J segment lost 0 bases and the V segment lost 4 bases, leaving 7 bases of the junction unmatched. This CDR3 region has 16 residues. Germline V lookup: CDR1 SGHDN, CDR2 FVKESK. CDR3 DNA: TGTGCCAGCAGCCTGAGGGGGCGTCTGAGCACAGATACGCAGTATTTT. As protein: CASSLRGRLSTDTQYF.

The chain carries TRBV7-8 and TRBJ2-3, with D possibly being TRBD1 (6 bases). Germline V gives CDR1 SGHVS, CDR2 FQNEAQ. This CDR3 region has 16 residues. Trimming cost V 4 bases and J 4 bases, with 18 bases left between them. CDR3: CASSWAGVGAADTQYF. The CDR3 DNA follows: TGTGCCAGCAGCTGGGCTGGGGTGGGGGCGGCAGATACGCAGTATTTT.

This clonotype turned up a few times. V and J are TRBV20-1 and TRBJ2-7; D possibly corresponds to TRBD1 (6 bases). The ends were cut back, 1 base at V and 3 bases at J, with 19 bases in the middle. Germline values: CDR1 DFQATT, CDR2 SNEGSKA (reference sequence). There are 16 residues in the CDR3. This CDR3 is CSARGTDLVKLYEQYF. The CDR3 DNA reads as TGCAGTGCTAGAGGGACAGATTTAGTAAAGCTCTACGAGCAGTACTTC.

This clonotype appeared a few times. The chain links TRBV29-1 to TRBJ1-2; no reliable D call. This CDR3 contains 13 residues. Germline loops: CDR1 SQVTM, CDR2 ANQGSEA. V was clipped by 0 bases and J by 6 bases, with 11 bases between them. CDR3 sequence reads: CSVEDRPAHGYTF. For the CDR3, the DNA is TGCAGCGTTGAAGATCGGCCAGCCCATGGCTACACCTTC.